A selection of T cell receptor beta chains follows, all from one sample in a study of blood T cell repertoires in COVID-19. Repertoires were generated with immunoSEQ multiplex PCR, while TCRdb's copy carries only in-frame clones and drops some. The table shows fewer than 110,000 clones, with around 89% occurring only once. Sequencing used peripheral blood. These receptors all stem from a man aged 35 to 55 with active or convalescent COVID-19. CDR3s include the opening cysteine and the closing phenylalanine or tryptophan. The D gene is left open where the match is weak. Clone size is stated in some rows and not others, as once, few, many or a class when expanded.

D | J | length | V | size | DNA | CDR3
. | TRBJ2-7 | 15 | TRBV10-3 | . | TGTGCCATCAGGACAGGCTATGGAGGTAGCATGGAGCAGTACTTC | CAIRTGYGGSMEQYF
TRBD2 | TRBJ2-3 | 17 | TRBV19 | . | TGTGCCAGTAACCCGGGACTAGCGGGAGTGGGCACAGATACGCAGTATTTT | CASNPGLAGVGTDTQYF
. | TRBJ1-2 | 18 | TRBV15 | . | TGTGCCACCAGCAGAGTGGCTTCTCGAGGGCCCTACCTCTATGGCTACACCTTC | CATSRVASRGPYLYGYTF
. | TRBJ1-4 | 16 | TRBV7-2 | . | TGTGCCAGCAGCGTCAGGGTCGGGGGTTCGAATGAAAAACTGTTTTTT | CASSVRVGGSNEKLFF
. | TRBJ2-5 | 15 | TRBV24-1 | . | TGTGCCACCAGTGATTCGTTTCTAAGTCAAGAGACCCAGTACTTC | CATSDSFLSQETQYF
TRBD2 | TRBJ2-7 | 13 | TRBV6-9 | few | TGTGCCGGACCCGGGAGGGGCAACTACGAGCAGTACTTC | CAGPGRGNYEQYF
TRBD2 | TRBJ2-5 | 15 | TRBV14 | . | TGTGCCAGCAGCCAAATTCGACTAGCGGGAGAGACCCAGTACTTC | CASSQIRLAGETQYF
TRBD2 | TRBJ2-7 | 14 | TRBV5-1 | . | TGCGCCAGCAGCAGCGGGGTCCTATCCTACGAGCAGTACTTC | CASSSGVLSYEQYF
. | TRBJ2-7 | 13 | TRBV27 | . | TGTGCCAGCAGTTTGAGGGTCCCCTACGAGCAGTACTTC | CASSLRVPYEQYF
TRBD2 | TRBJ2-3 | 16 | TRBV7-8 | . | TGTGCCAGCAGCCCTGGACTAGCGGGAGGCACAGATACGCAGTATTTT | CASSPGLAGGTDTQYF
TRBD2 | TRBJ2-3 | 16 | TRBV5-1 | . | TGCGCCAGCAGCGAGATTAGCGGGAGTGGGACAGATACGCAGTATTTT | CASSEISGSGTDTQYF
TRBD1 | TRBJ1-3 | 16 | TRBV7-2 | few | TGTGCCAGCAGCTTCGGGGGACAGTTTTCTGGAAACACCATATATTTT | CASSFGGQFSGNTIYF
TRBD2 | TRBJ2-5 | 16 | TRBV4-3 | many | TGCGCCAGCAGCCCGACCGCCGGGACTAGCGCAGAGACCCAGTACTTC | CASSPTAGTSAETQYF
TRBD1 | TRBJ1-1 | 16 | TRBV28 | . | TGTGCCAGCAGTTATCACCAGGGGGGTAGGGACACTGAAGCTTTCTTT | CASSYHQGGRDTEAFF
. | TRBJ1-4 | 15 | TRBV28 | . | TGTGCCAGCGCGGGGGGGCAGGCATCTAATGAAAAACTGTTTTTT | CASAGGQASNEKLFF
. | TRBJ2-7 | 13 | TRBV28 | . | TGTGCCAGCAGGGACACCGGAACCTACGAGCAGTACTTC | CASRDTGTYEQYF
TRBD1 | TRBJ2-7 | 14 | TRBV28 | . | TGTGCCAGCAGTGCATGGACAGGGGGCTACGAGCAGTACTTC | CASSAWTGGYEQYF
. | TRBJ2-3 | 13 | TRBV18 | . | TGTGCCAGCTCACCACTAGCTACAGATACGCAGTATTTT | CASSPLATDTQYF
. | TRBJ1-4 | 14 | TRBV28 | . | TGTGCCAGCAGTGGGGGGGCGGGTAAAGAAAAACTGTTTTTT | CASSGGAGKEKLFF
. | TRBJ1-5 | 14 | TRBV18 | . | TGTGCCAGCTCCCGGGATTATAGCAATCAGCCCCAGCATTTT | CASSRDYSNQPQHF
TRBD1 | TRBJ2-7 | 17 | TRBV28 | . | TGTGCCAGCAGTTTCATCGGCATTGACAGGGGGGACTACGAGCAGTACTTC | CASSFIGIDRGDYEQYF
TRBD1 | TRBJ1-2 | 14 | TRBV27 | . | TGTGCCAGCAGATATAGCGCAGGGGGCTATGGCTACACCTTC | CASRYSAGGYGYTF
TRBD2 | TRBJ2-3 | 17 | TRBV6-2/TRBV6-3 | once | TGTGCCAGCAGTTACGTTTATAGCGGGAGTTGGACAGATACGCAGTATTTT | CASSYVYSGSWTDTQYF
TRBD1 | TRBJ1-6 | 14 | TRBV6-5 | . | TGTGCCAGCACCGGGACAGGGGGCGTCTCACCCCTCCACTTT | CASTGTGGVSPLHF
. | TRBJ2-5 | 14 | TRBV5-6 | . | TGTGCCAGCAGCTTGGATCCCCAGGGGTTGACCCAGTACTTC | CASSLDPQGLTQYF
. | TRBJ2-1 | 15 | TRBV6-1 | . | TGTGCCAGCAGTGAACGCGGGATTGTCTACAATGAGCAGTTCTTC | CASSERGIVYNEQFF
TRBD1 | TRBJ1-4 | 18 | TRBV4-1 | once | TGCGCCAGCAGCCTTCGTCCCGGGACAGGGGATAACAATGAAAAACTGTTTTTT | CASSLRPGTGDNNEKLFF
. | TRBJ2-7 | 14 | TRBV4-3 | . | TGCGCCAGCAGCCAAAGTAGCCGATCACACGAGCAGTACTTC | CASSQSSRSHEQYF
TRBD1 | TRBJ2-2 | 15 | TRBV11-2 | once | TGTGCCAGCAGCTTACAGGGGGCGATCACCGGGGAGCTGTTTTTT | CASSLQGAITGELFF
. | TRBJ1-2 | 15 | TRBV7-2 | . | TGTGCCAGCAGCTTAACGACAGGCCTGTTCGATGGCTACACCTTC | CASSLTTGLFDGYTF
TRBD1 | TRBJ1-2 | 15 | TRBV9 | . | TGTGCCAGCAGCCAAGCACAGGGGGCGGGCTATGGCTACACCTTC | CASSQAQGAGYGYTF
TRBD1 | TRBJ2-7 | 14 | TRBV4-3 | . | TGCGCCAGCAGCCGGGACAGGGGGACCCACGAGCAGTACTTC | CASSRDRGTHEQYF
. | TRBJ1-2 | 13 | TRBV27 | . | TGTGCCAGCAGTTTCAGGGTAGGCTATGGCTACACCTTC | CASSFRVGYGYTF
. | TRBJ2-1 | 11 | TRBV11-3 | . | TGTGCCAGCAGGTACAACAATGAGCAGTTCTTC | CASRYNNEQFF
. | TRBJ1-5 | 15 | TRBV15 | . | TGTGCCACCAGCAAGACTGACCCGGGGAATCAGCCCCAGCATTTT | CATSKTDPGNQPQHF
. | TRBJ1-6 | 15 | TRBV30 | few | TGTGCCTGGAGTGAGCTACAGCCAGATAATTCACCCCTCCACTTT | CAWSELQPDNSPLHF
. | TRBJ2-3 | 15 | TRBV5-1 | . | TGCGCCAGCAGCTTAGGACAGTACCGCACAGATACGCAGTATTTT | CASSLGQYRTDTQYF
. | TRBJ2-1 | 12 | TRBV3-1/TRBV3-2 | . | TGTGCCAGCAGCCAAGCCCGGACTCACCACGTCTTC | CASSQARTHHVF
TRBD1 | TRBJ2-2 | 15 | TRBV7-3 | . | TGTGCCAGCAGCTCGAACAGGGGCCACACCGGGGAGCTGTTTTTT | CASSSNRGHTGELFF
. | TRBJ2-2 | 15 | TRBV18 | . | TGTGCCAGCTCACTAGGGGCTGCGAACACCGGGGAGCTGTTTTTT | CASSLGAANTGELFF
. | TRBJ2-1 | 16 | TRBV7-8 | . | TGTGCCAGCAGCTTAGAGCGCCTAGCAGAATACAATGAGCAGTTCTTC | CASSLERLAEYNEQFF
TRBD1 | TRBJ2-1 | 17 | TRBV24-1 | . | TGTGCCACCAGTGCCCCCCCCGGGACAGGGTCTTACAATGAGCAGTTCTTC | CATSAPPGTGSYNEQFF
. | TRBJ1-6 | 15 | TRBV3-1/TRBV3-2 | . | TGTGCCAGCAGACAGGGATCTTCCTATAATTCACCCCTCCACTTT | CASRQGSSYNSPLHF